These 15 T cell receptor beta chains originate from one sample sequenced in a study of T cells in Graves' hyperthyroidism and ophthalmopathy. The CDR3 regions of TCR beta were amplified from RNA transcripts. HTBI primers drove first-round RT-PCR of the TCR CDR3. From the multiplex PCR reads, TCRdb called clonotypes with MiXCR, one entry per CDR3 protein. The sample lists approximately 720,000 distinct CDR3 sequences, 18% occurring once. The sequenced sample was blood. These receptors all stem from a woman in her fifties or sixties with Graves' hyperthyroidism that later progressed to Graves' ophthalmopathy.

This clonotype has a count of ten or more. The DNA for the CDR3 is TGTGCCAGCAGTGATCGAGCGGGGTGGCCCGGGGAGCTGTTTTTT. Translated: CASSDRAGWPGELFF. V usage is TRBV6-1 and J usage is TRBJ2-2; 7 bases map to TRBD2. This CDR3 is built from 15 residues. J lost 6 bases, V lost 3 bases, and 7 bases had no gene match. Germline V gene data show CDR1 as MNHNS and CDR2 as SASEGT.

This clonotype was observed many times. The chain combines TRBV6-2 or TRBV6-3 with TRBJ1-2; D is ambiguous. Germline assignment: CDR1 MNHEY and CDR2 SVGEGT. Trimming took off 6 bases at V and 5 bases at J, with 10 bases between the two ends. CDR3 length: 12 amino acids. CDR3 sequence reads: CASSSGGYGYTF. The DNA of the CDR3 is TGTGCCAGCAGCTCGGGAGGGTATGGCTACACCTTC.

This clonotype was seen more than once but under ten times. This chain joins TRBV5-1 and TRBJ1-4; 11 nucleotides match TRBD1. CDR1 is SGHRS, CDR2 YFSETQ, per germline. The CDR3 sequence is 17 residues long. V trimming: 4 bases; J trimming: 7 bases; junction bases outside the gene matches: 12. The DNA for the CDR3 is TGCGCCAGCAGCCACCGTCGGACAGGGGGCAGGAGTGAAAAACTGTTTTTT. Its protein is CASSHRRTGGRSEKLFF.

The CDR3 protein is CANRGLRTSFSGELFF. DNA for the CDR3: TGTGCCAACAGGGGACTCCGGACTAGCTTTTCAGGGGAGCTGTTTTTT. The chain combines TRBV27 with TRBJ2-2, with D possibly being TRBD2 (8 bases). This CDR3 region has 16 residues. Germline CDR1 and CDR2: MNHEY and SMNVEV (reference sequence). V was cut by 10 bases and J by 8 bases, with 26 bases left in between.

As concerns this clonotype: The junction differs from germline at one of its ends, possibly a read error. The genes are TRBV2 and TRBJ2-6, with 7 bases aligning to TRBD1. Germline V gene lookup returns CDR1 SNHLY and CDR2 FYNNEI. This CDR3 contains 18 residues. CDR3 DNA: TGTGCCAGTAGTGCCCTAGGACAGGAGCTCTCTGGGGCCAACGTCCTGACTTTC. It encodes CASSALGQELSGANVLTF.

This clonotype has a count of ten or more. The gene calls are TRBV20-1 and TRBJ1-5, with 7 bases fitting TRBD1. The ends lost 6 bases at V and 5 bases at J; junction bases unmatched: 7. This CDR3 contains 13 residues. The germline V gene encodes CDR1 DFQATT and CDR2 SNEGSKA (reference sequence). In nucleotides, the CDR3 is TGCAGTGCCAGGACGACAGGGCATCAGCCCCAGCATTTT. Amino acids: CSARTTGHQPQHF.

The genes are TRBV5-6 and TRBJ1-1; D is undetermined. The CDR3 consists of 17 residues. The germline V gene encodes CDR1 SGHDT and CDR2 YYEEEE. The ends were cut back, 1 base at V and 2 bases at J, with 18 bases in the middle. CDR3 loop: CASSLLGLESFNTEAFF. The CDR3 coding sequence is TGTGCCAGCAGCTTGCTTGGTCTCGAAAGCTTTAACACTGAAGCTTTCTTT.

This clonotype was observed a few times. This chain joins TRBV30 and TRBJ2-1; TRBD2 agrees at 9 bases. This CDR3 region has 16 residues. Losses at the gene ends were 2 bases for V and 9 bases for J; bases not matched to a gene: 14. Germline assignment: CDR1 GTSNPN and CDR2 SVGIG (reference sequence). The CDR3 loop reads CAWSFESGGGAIEQFF. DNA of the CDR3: TGTGCCTGGAGTTTTGAGAGTGGCGGGGGGGCCATTGAGCAGTTCTTC. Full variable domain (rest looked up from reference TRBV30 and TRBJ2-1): SQTIHQWPATLVQPVGSPLSLECTVEGTSNPNLYWYRQAAGRGLQLLFYSVGIGQISSEVPQNLSASRPQDRQFILSSKKLLLSDSGFYLCAWSFESGGGAIEQFFGPGTRLTVL.

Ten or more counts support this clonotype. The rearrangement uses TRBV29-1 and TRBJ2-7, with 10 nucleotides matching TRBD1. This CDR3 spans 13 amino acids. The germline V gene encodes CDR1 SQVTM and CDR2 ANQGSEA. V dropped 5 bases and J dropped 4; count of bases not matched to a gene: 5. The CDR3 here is CSVPGTGDYEQYF. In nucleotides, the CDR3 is TGCAGCGTTCCCGGGACAGGGGATTACGAGCAGTACTTC.

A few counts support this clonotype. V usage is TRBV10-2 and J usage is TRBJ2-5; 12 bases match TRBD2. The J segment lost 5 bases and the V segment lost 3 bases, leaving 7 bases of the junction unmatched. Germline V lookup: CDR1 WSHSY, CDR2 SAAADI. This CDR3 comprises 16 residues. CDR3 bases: TGCGCCAGCAGTGACCCGGGACTAGCGGGTGTTGAGACCCAGTACTTC. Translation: CASSDPGLAGVETQYF.

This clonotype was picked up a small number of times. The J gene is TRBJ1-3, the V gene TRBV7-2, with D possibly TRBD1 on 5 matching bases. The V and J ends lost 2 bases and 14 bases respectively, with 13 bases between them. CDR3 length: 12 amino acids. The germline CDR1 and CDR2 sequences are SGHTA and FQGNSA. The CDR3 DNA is TGTGCCAGCAGCTTACAGGGTTGGGGAGTATATTTT. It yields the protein CASSLQGWGVYF. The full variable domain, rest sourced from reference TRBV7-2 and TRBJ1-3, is GAGVSQSPSNKVTEKGKDVELRCDPISGHTALYWYRQSLGQGLEFLIYFQGNSAPDKSGLPSDRFSAERTGGSVSTLTIQRTQQEDSAVYLCASSLQGWGVYFGEGSWLTVV.

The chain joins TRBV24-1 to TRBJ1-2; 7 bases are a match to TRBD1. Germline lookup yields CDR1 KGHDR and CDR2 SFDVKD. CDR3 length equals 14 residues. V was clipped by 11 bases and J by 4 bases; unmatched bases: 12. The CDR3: CAIAGGRTGYGYTF. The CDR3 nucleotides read TGTGCCATCGCAGGGGGGCGAACTGGCTATGGCTACACCTTC.

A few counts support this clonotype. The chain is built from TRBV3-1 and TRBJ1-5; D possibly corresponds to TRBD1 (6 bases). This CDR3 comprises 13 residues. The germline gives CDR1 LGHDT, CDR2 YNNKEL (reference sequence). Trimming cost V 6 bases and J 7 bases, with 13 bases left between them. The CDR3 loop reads CASSPQGRQPQHF. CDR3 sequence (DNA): TGTGCCAGCAGTCCACAGGGTAGACAGCCCCAGCATTTT.

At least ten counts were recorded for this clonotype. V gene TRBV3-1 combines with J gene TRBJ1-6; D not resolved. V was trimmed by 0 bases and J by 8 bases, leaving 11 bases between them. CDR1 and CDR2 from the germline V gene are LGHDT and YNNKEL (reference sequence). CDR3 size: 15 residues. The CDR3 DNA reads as TGTGCCAGCAGCCAAGATGCCAGCTTCTATTCACCCCTCCACTTT. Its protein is CASSQDASFYSPLHF. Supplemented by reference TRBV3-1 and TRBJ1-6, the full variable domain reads DTAVSQTPKYLVTQMGNDKSIKCEQNLGHDTMYWYKQDSKKFLKIMFSYNNKELIINETVPNRFSPKSPDKAHLNLHINSLELGDSAVYFCASSQDASFYSPLHFGNGTRLTVT.

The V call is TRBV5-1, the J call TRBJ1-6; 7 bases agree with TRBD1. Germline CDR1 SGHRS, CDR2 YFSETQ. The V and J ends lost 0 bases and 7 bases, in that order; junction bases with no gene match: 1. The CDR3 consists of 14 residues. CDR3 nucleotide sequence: TGCGCCAGCAGCTTGGTGGACAGGAATTCACCCCTCCACTTT. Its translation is CASSLVDRNSPLHF.